Following are 7 T cell receptor beta chains from one sample sequenced in a study of T cell changes during pregnancy in multiple sclerosis. Assay used: immunoSEQ multiplex PCR; TCRdb lists only in-frame clones, some missing. The sample consists of about 52,000 clones, 92% of them appearing once. Sequenced here: CD4+ T cells from peripheral blood mononuclear cells, sampled after pregnancy. Receptors were obtained from a female donor in good health, enrolled as a control in a pregnancy study.

The V call is TRBV7-8, the J call TRBJ2-5, with D tentatively TRBD2 (5 bases). Germline CDR1 is SGHVS and CDR2 is FQNEAQ. The CDR3 is made up of 13 amino acids. The V and J ends lost 5 bases and 5 bases respectively, with 12 bases between them. CDR3 in DNA: TGTGCCAGCAGCCCCCCGAGGGAGGAGACCCAGTACTTC. It translates to CASSPPREETQYF. Filled out from reference TRBV7-8 and TRBJ2-5, the complete variable domain reads GAGVSQSPRYKVAKRGQDVALRCDPISGHVSLFWYQQALGQGPEFLTYFQNEAQLDKSGLPSDRFFAERPEGSVSTLKIQRTQQEDSAVYLCASSPPREETQYFGPGTRLLVL.

J is TRBJ2-1 and V is TRBV27, with a weak D call TRBD1 (5 bases). The ends were cut back, 5 bases at V and 7 bases at J, with 18 bases in the middle. This CDR3 has 15 amino acids. Germline-derived CDR1 and CDR2 are MNHEY and SMNVEV (reference sequence). CDR3 region: CASSEGRVGLNEQFF. For the CDR3, the DNA is TGTGCCAGCAGTGAAGGCAGGGTAGGGCTAAATGAGCAGTTCTTC.

This chain connects TRBV2 to TRBJ2-7; a possible D gene is TRBD1 (6 bases). The V and J ends lost 7 bases and 2 bases respectively, with 12 bases between them. CDR3 length equals 13 residues. In germline, CDR1 is SNHLY, CDR2 FYNNEI. CDR3 nucleotides: TGTGCCAGCAACAACAGGGTGGCCTACGAGCAGTACTTC. It specifies CASNNRVAYEQYF. Combining the CDR3 with reference TRBV2 and TRBJ2-7 gives the whole variable domain EPEVTQTPSHQVTQMGQEVILRCVPISNHLYFYWYRQILGQKVEFLVSFYNNEISEKSEIFDDQFSVERPDGSNFTLKIRSTKLEDSAMYFCASNNRVAYEQYFGPGTRLTVT.

The chain combines TRBV7-3 with TRBJ2-2; no firm D call. V was trimmed by 4 bases and J by 2 bases, leaving 2 bases between them. From germline, CDR1 is SGHTA and CDR2 FQGTGA. The CDR3 is made up of 12 amino acids. The chain's CDR3 is CASSSNTGELFF. Here the CDR3 DNA reads TGTGCCAGCAGCTCAAACACCGGGGAGCTGTTTTTT.

V gene TRBV28 combines with J gene TRBJ2-7, with 9 bases lining up with TRBD2. The DNA end favors TRBJ2-1, so the J call may be wrong. Germline V CDR1 and CDR2: MDHEN, SYDVKM. The CDR3 runs 15 residues. CDR3 coding DNA: TGTGCCAGCAGTTTAGGGCTAGCGGGGATTGGTGAGCAGTTCTTC. Its translation: CASSLGLAGIGEQFF.

This chain joins TRBV7-2 and TRBJ1-2, with 8 bases that match TRBD1. CDR1 is SGHTA and CDR2 is FQGNSA in the germline V gene. The CDR3 length is 15 residues. V was clipped by 1 base and J by 7 bases; unmatched bases: 8. The CDR3 region has the DNA TGTGCCAGCAGCTTAGACCCCAGGGGGCGGGGTGGCTACACCTTC. This translates into CASSLDPRGRGGYTF.

This chain connects TRBV14 to TRBJ2-3; D gene unclear. The CDR3 is 13 residues long. Germline V CDR1 and CDR2: SGHDN, FVKESK. V was clipped by 1 base and J by 8 bases, with 10 bases between them. CDR3 in DNA: TGTGCCAGCAGCCAAGGGTCAAGCGTTACGCAGTATTTT. Translated: CASSQGSSVTQYF.